The entry below describes one T cell receptor (beta chain). Its antigen remains unidentified. This record belongs to a study of memory CD4+ T cells and cytomegalovirus serostatus. Study outcomes and limitations: Each of 60 to 80 CMV-associated TCRbeta sequences occurred in one to five individuals.

Trimming took off 2 bases at V and 1 base at J, with 9 bases between the two ends. Germline CDR1 and CDR2: MNHNS and SASEGT. There are 15 residues in the CDR3. The sort gate was single viable CD3+CD4+CD8-CD45RO+ cells for memory CD4+ T cells. Measured with immunoSEQ multiplex PCR; TCRdb has only the in-frame clones, and not every one. The repertoire holds roughly 39,000 clones, with roughly 78% as singletons. The sequence was collected from an adult in good health and CMV-seronegative. The sample was memory CD4+ T cells from blood. The genes are TRBV6-1 and TRBJ2-1; D is possibly TRBD2 (6 bases). CDR3 bases: TGTGCCAGCAGTGAAATGGGGGGTTCCTACAATGAGCAGTTCTTC. Its protein product is CASSEMGGSYNEQFF.